This T cell receptor (beta chain) is from a study of blood T cell repertoires in COVID-19. Background on the study: Samples came from the United States, Italy and Spain, spanning acute and convalescent COVID-19. PBMCs, B-cell-depleted T cells, or T cells provided the cDNA or gDNA that made up the material.

The CDR3 totals 11 residues. Germline loops: CDR1 KGHDR, CDR2 SFDVKD. V was clipped by 5 bases and J by 5 bases, with 4 bases between them. Remarks on this clone: Other DNA sequences in this specimen translate into the identical CDR3.

In the authors' workflow: Quantification of nucleated cells was approximated via reference gene primer amplification. Data came from immunoSEQ multiplex PCR; TCRdb stores just in-frame clones and leaves some out. D and trimming were read from the DNA, whereas the V and J calls and clone size are those reported in that table. The data show about 76,000 clones, approximately 80% seen once. The TCR originated in a woman aged 60 to 75 with acute or convalescent COVID-19. The V gene is TRBV24-1, the J gene TRBJ2-3, with no clear D. The sample comprised peripheral blood. The CDR3 loop reads CATSVGDTQYF. The CDR3 DNA is TGTGCCACCAGTGTCGGAGATACGCAGTATTTT.